This entry concerns a single T cell receptor beta chain. Clones were sequenced by immunoSEQ multiplex PCR, and TCRdb holds only the in-frame ones, with some missing. Of 55,000 to 65,000 clones in the sample, about 88% were seen once. Time point indicated: neoterminal ileum biopsy at postoperative endoscopy, about 6 months after surgery. J gave up 4 bases and V 1 base, and 9 bases lay outside the gene matches. CDR1 SGHVS and CDR2 FQNEAQ come from the germline V gene. The CDR3 contains 16 residues. These data belong to a study of T cell repertoires in ileal Crohn's disease. The rearrangement links TRBV7-8 to TRBJ1-2; 7 bases match TRBD1. The receptor comes from an adult with Crohn's disease. The sequencing sample was made of ileal tissue. The CDR3 nucleotides are TGTGCCAGCAGCTTAGTGGAAGCCAGGGGGACCTATGGCTACACCTTC. This encodes CASSLVEARGTYGYTF.